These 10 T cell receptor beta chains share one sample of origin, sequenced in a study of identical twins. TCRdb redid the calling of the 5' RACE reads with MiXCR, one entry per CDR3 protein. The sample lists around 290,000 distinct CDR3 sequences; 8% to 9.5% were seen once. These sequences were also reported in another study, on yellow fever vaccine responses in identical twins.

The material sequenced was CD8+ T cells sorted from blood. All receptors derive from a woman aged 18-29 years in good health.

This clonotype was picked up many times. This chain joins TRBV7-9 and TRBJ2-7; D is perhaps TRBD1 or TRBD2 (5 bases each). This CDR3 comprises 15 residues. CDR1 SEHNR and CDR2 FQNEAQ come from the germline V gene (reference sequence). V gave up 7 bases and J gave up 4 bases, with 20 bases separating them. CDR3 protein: CASTFTGQNVYEQYF. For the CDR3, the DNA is TGTGCCAGCACCTTTACGGGGCAGAATGTATACGAGCAGTACTTC.

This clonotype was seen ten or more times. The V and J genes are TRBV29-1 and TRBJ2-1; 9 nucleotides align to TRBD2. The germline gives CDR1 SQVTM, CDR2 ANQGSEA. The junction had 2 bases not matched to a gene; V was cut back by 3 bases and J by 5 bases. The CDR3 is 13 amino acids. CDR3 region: CSVDPSGNNEQFF. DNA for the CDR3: TGCAGCGTTGACCCTAGCGGGAACAATGAGCAGTTCTTC.

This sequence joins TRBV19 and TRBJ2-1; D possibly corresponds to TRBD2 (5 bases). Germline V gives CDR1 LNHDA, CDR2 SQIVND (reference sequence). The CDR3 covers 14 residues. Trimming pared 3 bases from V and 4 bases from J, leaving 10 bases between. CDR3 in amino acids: CASSIRTSYNEQFF. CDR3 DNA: TGTGCCAGTAGTATTAGAACTAGTTACAATGAGCAGTTCTTC. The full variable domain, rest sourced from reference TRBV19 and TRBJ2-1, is DGGITQSPKYLFRKEGQNVTLSCEQNLNHDAMYWYRQDPGQGLRLIYYSQIVNDFQKGDIAEGYSVSREKKESFPLTVTSAQKNPTAFYLCASSIRTSYNEQFFGPGTRLTVL.

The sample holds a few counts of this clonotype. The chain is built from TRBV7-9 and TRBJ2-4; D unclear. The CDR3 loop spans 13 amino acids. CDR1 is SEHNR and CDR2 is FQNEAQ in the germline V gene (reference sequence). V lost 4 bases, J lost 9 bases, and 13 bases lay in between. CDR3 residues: CASSSPSESIQYF. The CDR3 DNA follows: TGTGCCAGCAGCTCCCCGTCCGAGAGCATTCAGTACTTC.

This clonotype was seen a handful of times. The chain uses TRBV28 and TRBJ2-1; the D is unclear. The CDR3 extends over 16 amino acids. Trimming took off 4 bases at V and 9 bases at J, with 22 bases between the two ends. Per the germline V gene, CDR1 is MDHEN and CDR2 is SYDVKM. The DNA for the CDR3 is TGTGCCAGCAGTTCACCGACTCGTAGCCGGTTTGGTGAGCAGTTCTTC. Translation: CASSSPTRSRFGEQFF. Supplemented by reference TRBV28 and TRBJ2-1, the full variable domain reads DVKVTQSSRYLVKRTGEKVFLECVQDMDHENMFWYRQDPGLGLRLIYFSYDVKMKEKGDIPEGYSVSREKKERFSLILESASTNQTSMYLCASSSPTRSRFGEQFFGPGTRLTVL.

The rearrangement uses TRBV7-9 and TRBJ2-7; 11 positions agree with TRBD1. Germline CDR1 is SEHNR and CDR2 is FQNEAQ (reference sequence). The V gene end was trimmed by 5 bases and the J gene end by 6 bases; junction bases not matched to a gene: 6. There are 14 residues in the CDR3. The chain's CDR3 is CASSGRTGGLEQYF. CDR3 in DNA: TGTGCCAGCAGCGGAAGGACAGGGGGCCTCGAGCAGTACTTC.

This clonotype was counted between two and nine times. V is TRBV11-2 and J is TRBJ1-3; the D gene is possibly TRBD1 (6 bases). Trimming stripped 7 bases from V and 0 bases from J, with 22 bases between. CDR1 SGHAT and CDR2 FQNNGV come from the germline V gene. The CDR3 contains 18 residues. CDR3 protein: CASTTGELPPPSGNTIYF. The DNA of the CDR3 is TGTGCCAGCACGACAGGAGAGCTTCCTCCCCCCTCTGGAAACACCATATATTTT.

The CDR3 DNA reads as TGTGCCAGCAGTTACCAGGGACCCTCCTATGGCTACACCTTC. Protein sequence: CASSYQGPSYGYTF. The genes are TRBV6-2 or TRBV6-3 and TRBJ1-2; possibly TRBD1 for D (5 bases). The CDR3 has 14 amino acids. Trimming took off 2 bases at V and 4 bases at J, with 11 bases between the two ends. Germline values: CDR1 MNHEY, CDR2 SVGEGT.

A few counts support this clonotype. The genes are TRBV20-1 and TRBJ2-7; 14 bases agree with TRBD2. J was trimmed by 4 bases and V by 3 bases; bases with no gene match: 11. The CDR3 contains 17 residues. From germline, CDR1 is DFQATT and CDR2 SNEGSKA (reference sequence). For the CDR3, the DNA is TGCAGTGCTAGCAGACTAGCGGGAGGGCCGTTTGAGTACGAGCAGTACTTC. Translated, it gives CSASRLAGGPFEYEQYF.

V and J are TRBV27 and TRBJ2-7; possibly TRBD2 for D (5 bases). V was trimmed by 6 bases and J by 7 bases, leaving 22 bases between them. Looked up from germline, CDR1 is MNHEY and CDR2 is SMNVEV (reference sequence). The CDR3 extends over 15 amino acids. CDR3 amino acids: CASSLPPAGGREQYF. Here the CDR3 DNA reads TGTGCCAGCAGCCTCCCCCCGGCGGGTGGGCGGGAGCAGTACTTC.